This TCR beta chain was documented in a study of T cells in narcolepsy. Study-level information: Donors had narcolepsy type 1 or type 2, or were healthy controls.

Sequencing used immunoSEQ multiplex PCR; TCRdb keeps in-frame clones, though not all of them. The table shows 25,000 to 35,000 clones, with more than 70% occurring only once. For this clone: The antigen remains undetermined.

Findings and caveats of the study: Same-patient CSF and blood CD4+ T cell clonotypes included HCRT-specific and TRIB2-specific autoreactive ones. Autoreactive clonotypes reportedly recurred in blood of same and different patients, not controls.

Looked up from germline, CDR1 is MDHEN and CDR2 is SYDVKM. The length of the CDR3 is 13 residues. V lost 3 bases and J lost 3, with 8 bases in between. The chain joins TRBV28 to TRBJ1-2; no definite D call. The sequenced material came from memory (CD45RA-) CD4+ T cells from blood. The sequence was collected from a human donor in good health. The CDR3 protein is CASSFLAHYGYTF. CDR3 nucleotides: TGTGCCAGCAGTTTTCTGGCGCACTATGGCTACACCTTC.